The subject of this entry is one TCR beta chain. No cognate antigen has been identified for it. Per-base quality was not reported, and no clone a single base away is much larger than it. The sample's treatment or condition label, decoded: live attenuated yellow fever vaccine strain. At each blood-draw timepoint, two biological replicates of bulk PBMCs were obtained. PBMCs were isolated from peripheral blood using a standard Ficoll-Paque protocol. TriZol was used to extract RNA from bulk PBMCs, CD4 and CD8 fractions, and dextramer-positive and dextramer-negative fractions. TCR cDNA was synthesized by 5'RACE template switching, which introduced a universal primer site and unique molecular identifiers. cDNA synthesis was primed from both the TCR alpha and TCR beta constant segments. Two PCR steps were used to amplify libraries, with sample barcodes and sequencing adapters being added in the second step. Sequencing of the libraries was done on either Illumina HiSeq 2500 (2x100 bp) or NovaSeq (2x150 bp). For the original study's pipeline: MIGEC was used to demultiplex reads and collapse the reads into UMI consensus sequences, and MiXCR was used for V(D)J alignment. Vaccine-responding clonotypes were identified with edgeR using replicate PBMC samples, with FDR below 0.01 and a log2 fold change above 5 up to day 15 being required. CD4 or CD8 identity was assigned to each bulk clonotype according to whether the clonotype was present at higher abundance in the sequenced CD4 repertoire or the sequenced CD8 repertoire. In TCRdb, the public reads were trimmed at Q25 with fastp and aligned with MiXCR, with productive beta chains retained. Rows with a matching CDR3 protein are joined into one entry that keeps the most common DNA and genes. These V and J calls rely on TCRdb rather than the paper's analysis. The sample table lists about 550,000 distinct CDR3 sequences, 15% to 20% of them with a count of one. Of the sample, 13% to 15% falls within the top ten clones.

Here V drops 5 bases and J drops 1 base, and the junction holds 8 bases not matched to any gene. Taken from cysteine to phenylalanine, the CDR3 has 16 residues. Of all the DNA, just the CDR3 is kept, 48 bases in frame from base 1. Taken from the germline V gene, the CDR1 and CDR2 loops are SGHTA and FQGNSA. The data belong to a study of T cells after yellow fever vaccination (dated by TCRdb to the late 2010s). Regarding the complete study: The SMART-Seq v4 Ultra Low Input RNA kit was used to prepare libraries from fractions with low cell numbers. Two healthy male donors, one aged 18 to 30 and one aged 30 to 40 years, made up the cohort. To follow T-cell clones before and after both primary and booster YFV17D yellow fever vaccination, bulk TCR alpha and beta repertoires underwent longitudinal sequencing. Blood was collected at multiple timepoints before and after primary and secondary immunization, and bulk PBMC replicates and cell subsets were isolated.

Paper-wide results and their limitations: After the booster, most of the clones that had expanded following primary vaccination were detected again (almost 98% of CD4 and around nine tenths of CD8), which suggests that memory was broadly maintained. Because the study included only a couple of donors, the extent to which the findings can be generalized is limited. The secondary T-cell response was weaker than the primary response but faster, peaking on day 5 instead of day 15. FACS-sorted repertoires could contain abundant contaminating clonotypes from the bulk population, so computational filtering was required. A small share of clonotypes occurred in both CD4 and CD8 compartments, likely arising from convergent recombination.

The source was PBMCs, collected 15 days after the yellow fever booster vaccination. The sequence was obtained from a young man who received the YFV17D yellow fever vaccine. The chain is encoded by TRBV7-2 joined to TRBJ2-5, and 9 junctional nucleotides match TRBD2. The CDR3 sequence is CASSPPQTSGQETQYF. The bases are TGTGCCAGCAGCCCACCACAGACTAGCGGCCAAGAGACCCAGTACTTC.